The present TCR beta chain was sequenced within a study of regulatory T cells in long-lasting Graves disease (dated by TCRdb to 2020 to 2022). Study-level background: Newly diagnosed Graves' disease patients had taken antithyroid drugs for less than 3 months. Patients with persistent Graves' disease were compared with patients with newly diagnosed Graves' disease using TCR sequencing and RNA sequencing of peripheral blood. The study took place in China and was registered as a clinical trial. A total of 35 or so samples were covered by TCR sequencing, comprising some 13 persistent and roughly 20 newly diagnosed Graves' disease patients.

What the work shows at the level of the full study, not this receptor alone: Only the TCR beta chain was sequenced and analyzed. The authors noted that the small sample size was a limitation that may lower accuracy. A larger number of public clonotypes was shared among persistent patients (approximately 3,000) than among newly diagnosed patients (more than 850). Compared with newly diagnosed patients, patients with persistent Graves' disease had lower TCR Shannon entropy and fewer highly expanded clones, which suggests clonal expansion. Peripheral blood alone was examined, since thyroid tissue, which constituted the primary lesion, could not be accessed.

Interpreted using the paper, the time point label stands for: newly diagnosed GD, antithyroid drugs for less than 3 months. For both TCR sequencing and RNA sequencing, RNA was extracted from PBMCs in TRIzol. The diagnosis of Graves' disease followed American Thyroid Association guidelines. Patients were recruited from an endocrinology department in Xi'an, China. From each patient, approximately 10 milliliters of peripheral blood was collected into an EDTA anticoagulant tube. Ficoll Paque Plus density gradient separation was used to isolate PBMCs, and no additional T cell sorting was done. An Agilent 2100 Bioanalyzer and agarose gel were used to assess RNA quality, and a NanoDrop 2000 was used to measure RNA concentration. Libraries came from multiplex PCR. The instrument given in TCRdb is Illumina HiSeq 4000. iRepertoire HTBI primers and Arm-PCR amplification of CDR3 regions were used to construct TCR beta libraries. PCR products were gel purified before sequencing. In the paper's pipeline: Gene usage analysis of CDR3 amino acid clonotypes used the 60 to 80 TRBV and 14 to 15 TRBJ segments found across samples. COPE and FqMerger were used to merge the filtered high-quality paired reads into contigs. Contigs were aligned with BLAST to IMGT TRBV, TRBD and TRBJ reference genes, and CDR3 was defined per IMGT. Any clonotype with a frequency above 0.1% was counted as a highly expanded clone. Shannon entropy served as the measure of repertoire diversity, while the Gini coefficient captured V-J evenness. A clonotype found in more than one individual was treated as public. TCRdb redid the processing of the public reads, applying fastp at Q25 and MiXCR, and retained in-frame beta chains. One record per CDR3 amino acid sequence lists the most common genes and DNA. What appears here as the V and J calls and clone size reflects TCRdb's work, not the paper's. For this sample there are under 800,000 distinct CDR3 sequences; about 15% appear just once. The leading ten clones occupy around a sixth of the sample.

This clonotype was found a few times. This clone's antigen is unknown. No much larger clonotype is one base removed from it; base qualities were not supplied. The sample was also linked to a second study, of T cells in Graves' hyperthyroidism and ophthalmopathy. The second study's paper adds: A patient counted as having stable Graves' hyperthyroidism if no progression to ophthalmopathy occurred over 18 months of follow-up. Hyperthyroidism patients were aged 18 to 65 years and newly diagnosed, with disease duration of less than 2 months. Any patient with an uncontrolled infection, another autoimmune disease, pregnancy or lactation was excluded. Clinical symptoms, serum thyroxine and TRAb, thyroid ultrasound, and orbital computed tomography formed the basis for the diagnoses. A first-round RT-PCR of the TCR CDR3 used the HTBI primer set with the Qiagen OneStep RT-PCR kit. Blood samples also contained most of the expanded thyroid clonotypes (frequency above 0.001), which suggests that blood repertoires may reflect thyroid immune responses. A 13 V-J signature model separated ophthalmopathy from stable hyperthyroidism, with around 90% sensitivity and 81.08% specificity in cross-validation and 80%/75% in testing. In validation, progression to ophthalmopathy was predicted by the model with around 71% sensitivity and 72% to 85% specificity, a median of approximately 7.1 months before onset. To identify TCR V-J signatures that set the groups apart, the researchers used a discovery cohort of roughly 100 patients, made up of 40 to 45 with Graves' ophthalmopathy and 57 with stable Graves' hyperthyroidism. Whether ophthalmopathy could be predicted prospectively was tested in an independent validation cohort made up of approximately 19 hyperthyroidism patients plus 17 patients who later progressed to ophthalmopathy. The approximately 100 discovery patients were divided at random into training and test sets in a 7:3 ratio. Thyroid tissue and blood T-cell repertoires from about six Graves' hyperthyroidism patients were also compared in the study. After sampling, hyperthyroidism patients received methimazole starting at 30 mg daily, and ophthalmopathy patients received high-dose intravenous methylprednisolone. A second multiplex PCR round built the libraries, followed by size selection and purification. The libraries were sequenced on an Illumina HiSeq2000 using paired-end 100 bp reads. Raw data were processed with SOAPnuke, discarding reads with adapters, uncalled bases, mean Phred below 15, or no exact constant-primer or identifier match. High-quality paired reads were merged using COPE v1.2.5, and each unique nucleotide sequence was defined as a clonotype. Clonotypes were aligned to IMGT TRBV, TRBD and TRBJ reference segments using MiTCR v1.1. Only V-J combinations with frequency above 0.0001, covering 99% to 99.2% of repertoires, were analysed. The TCS score was defined as the ratio of F50 (clonal expansion) to E x V (chaos), calculated using BLOSUM62-based TCRdist between CDR3 peptides within each V-J. Welch's t-statistics and random forest reduced several hundred V-J features to 10 to 15, which were used in a naive Bayes classifier (R e1071). No statistical method was used to set the sample size in advance, and investigators knew the group allocation. According to the paper, TCR Vbeta CDR3 sequencing was carried out on some 130 peripheral blood samples, which came from some 41 ophthalmopathy, fewer than 80 hyperthyroidism and approximately 17 progressor patients.

Sample: peripheral blood mononuclear cells (PBMCs), taken at new diagnosis, from a patient treated with antithyroid drugs. The receptor's source is a woman in her twenties or thirties with Graves disease. Donor details come from another sample of the same person, matched by shared clones.

This receptor carries the CDR3 CASSPSTSQSSYNEQFF. The nucleotide sequence is given as TGTGCCAGCTCACCCTCGACTAGCCAAAGCTCCTACAATGAGCAGTTCTTC. The sequence links TRBV18 to TRBJ2-1, with TRBD2 matching 7 junction bases. V ends up 3 bases short and J 0 bases short, with an unmatched junction base count of 8. CDR3 length: 17 amino acids, cysteine to phenylalanine. The only DNA kept is the CDR3, 51 bases in frame from the first base. CDR1 and CDR2, per the germline V gene, are KGHSH and LQKENI.